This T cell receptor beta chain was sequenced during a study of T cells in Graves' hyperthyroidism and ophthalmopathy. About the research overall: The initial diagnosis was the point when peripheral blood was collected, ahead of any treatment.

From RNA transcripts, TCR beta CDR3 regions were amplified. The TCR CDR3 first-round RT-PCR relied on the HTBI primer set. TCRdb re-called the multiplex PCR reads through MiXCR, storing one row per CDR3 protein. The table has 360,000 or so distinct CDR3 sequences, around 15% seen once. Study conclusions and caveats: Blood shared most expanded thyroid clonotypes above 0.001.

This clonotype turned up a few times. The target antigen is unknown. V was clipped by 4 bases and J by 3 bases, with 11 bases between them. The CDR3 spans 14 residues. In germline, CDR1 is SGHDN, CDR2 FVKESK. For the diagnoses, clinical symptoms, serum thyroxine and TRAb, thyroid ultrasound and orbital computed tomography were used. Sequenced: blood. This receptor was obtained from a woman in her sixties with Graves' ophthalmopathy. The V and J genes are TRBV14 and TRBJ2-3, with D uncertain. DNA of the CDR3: TGTGCCAGCAGCCTCCCGGGTCCTACAGATACGCAGTATTTT. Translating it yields CASSLPGPTDTQYF.